The rows below give T cell receptor beta chains drawn from one sample of a study of blood T cell repertoires in COVID-19. Profiled with immunoSEQ multiplex PCR; TCRdb holds only in-frame clones, not every one. Seen here are some 150,000 clones, around 85% observed once, and the top ten hold roughly 1.1%. Sequenced input: peripheral blood. Receptors were obtained from a man aged 60 to 69 who had recovered from COVID-19. Both conserved end residues are part of each CDR3. The D gene is left open where the match is weak. Expanded clones get a size class; other rows say once, few or many, or leave the size out.

size	D	V	J	CDR3	DNA
-	-	TRBV10-3	TRBJ2-1	CAIKRTTARHGEENEQFF	TGTGCCATCAAGAGAACAACGGCTAGGCACGGAGAAGAAAATGAGCAGTTCTTC
once	-	TRBV12-3/TRBV12-4	TRBJ1-1	CASSLSGDAEAFF	TGTGCCAGCAGTTTATCAGGTGACGCTGAAGCTTTCTTT
-	TRBD2	TRBV10-3	TRBJ2-2	CAISSPGGGAFGELFF	TGTGCCATCAGCTCCCCGGGCGGGGGGGCGTTCGGGGAGCTGTTTTTT
-	-	TRBV7-9	TRBJ2-3	CASSSSTDTQYF	TGTGCCAGCAGCTCGAGCACAGATACGCAGTATTTT
-	-	TRBV5-1	TRBJ2-1	CASSLDVGLTTDEQFF	TGCGCCAGCAGCCTCGACGTGGGTCTTACTACCGATGAGCAGTTCTTC
-	TRBD1	TRBV29-1	TRBJ1-2	CSVPIGDRNNYGYTF	TGCAGCGTTCCTATCGGGGACAGGAATAACTATGGCTACACCTTC
-	-	TRBV2	TRBJ2-6	CASIPGVFSGANVLTF	TGTGCCAGTATCCCCGGGGTTTTCTCTGGGGCCAACGTCCTGACTTTC
-	TRBD2	TRBV7-2	TRBJ2-3	CASSFPSGGSITDTQYF	TGTGCCAGCAGCTTCCCTAGCGGGGGGTCCATCACAGATACGCAGTATTTT
-	-	TRBV30	TRBJ1-2	CACNIRDPYGYTF	TGTGCCTGTAATATCAGGGATCCCTATGGCTACACCTTC
-	TRBD1	TRBV2	TRBJ1-5	CASSGTGSRNQPQHF	TGTGCCAGCAGCGGGACAGGGAGCCGCAATCAGCCCCAGCATTTT
-	TRBD1	TRBV4-3	TRBJ2-3	CASAPGQGVDTQYF	TGCGCCTCGGCTCCGGGACAGGGCGTAGATACGCAGTATTTT
-	-	TRBV3-1/TRBV3-2	TRBJ2-5	CASSQDSETQYF	TGTGCCAGCAGCCAAGATTCGGAGACCCAGTACTTC
-	TRBD1	TRBV7-8	TRBJ1-4	CASSFDRGVEKLFF	TGTGCCAGCAGCTTCGACAGGGGGGTCGAAAAACTGTTTTTT
few	-	TRBV7-2	TRBJ1-1	CASSLYYSEAFF	TGTGCCAGCAGCCTGTATTACTCTGAAGCTTTCTTT
-	-	TRBV14	TRBJ2-3	CASSQDEAGAATDTQYF	TGTGCCAGCAGCCAAGATGAGGCGGGGGCAGCCACAGATACGCAGTATTTT
-	TRBD2	TRBV5-6	TRBJ2-3	CASSFGLAGADTQYF	TGTGCCAGCAGCTTCGGATTAGCGGGGGCAGATACGCAGTATTTT
-	-	TRBV6-5	TRBJ1-6	CASSYSISGQTHF	TGTGCCAGCAGTTACTCAATTTCCGGACAGACTCACTTT
-	-	TRBV6-2/TRBV6-3	TRBJ2-7	CASSGSSYEQYF	TGTGCCAGCAGTGGCAGCTCCTACGAGCAGTACTTC
-	TRBD1	TRBV6-1	TRBJ1-6	CASSEANRGNSPLHF	TGTGCCAGCAGTGAAGCCAACAGGGGGAATTCACCCCTCCACTTT
few	TRBD2	TRBV6-5	TRBJ2-1	CASSLGTSAYNEQFF	TGTGCCAGCAGTCTCGGGACTAGCGCCTACAATGAGCAGTTCTTC
-	TRBD2	TRBV3-1/TRBV3-2	TRBJ2-1	CASSYDRGGVNEQFF	TGTGCCAGCAGTTATGATCGGGGGGGCGTCAATGAGCAGTTCTTC
-	-	TRBV7-2	TRBJ2-5	CASSLGGYQETQYF	TGTGCCAGCAGCTTAGGAGGCTATCAAGAGACCCAGTACTTC
-	TRBD2	TRBV6-2/TRBV6-3	TRBJ2-1	CASSYFLAGVGNEQFF	TGTGCCAGCAGTTACTTCCTAGCGGGGGTGGGCAATGAGCAGTTCTTC
few	-	TRBV3-1/TRBV3-2	TRBJ1-2	CASSQDPDGNYGYTF	TGTGCCAGCAGCCAAGATCCCGACGGGAACTATGGCTACACCTTC
once	TRBD2	TRBV15	TRBJ2-3	CATSREKAGGPDTQYF	TGTGCCACCAGCAGAGAGAAAGCGGGGGGTCCAGATACGCAGTATTTT
-	-	TRBV5-1	TRBJ2-7	CASSLGVSQGEQYF	TGCGCCAGCAGCTTGGGGGTCTCCCAGGGAGAGCAGTACTTC
-	-	TRBV7-8	TRBJ1-3	CASSLGIQVDGNTIYF	TGTGCCAGCAGCTTAGGCATACAGGTGGATGGAAACACCATATATTTT
-	-	TRBV3-1/TRBV3-2	TRBJ1-1	CASSQGGASNTEAFF	TGTGCCAGCAGCCAAGGGGGAGCCTCGAACACTGAAGCTTTCTTT
-	TRBD1	TRBV9	TRBJ1-5	CASSVEGQGQPQHF	TGTGCCAGCAGCGTAGAGGGACAGGGTCAGCCCCAGCATTTT
-	-	TRBV7-7	TRBJ2-2	CASSSSGTLTGELFF	TGTGCTAGCAGCTCATCCGGGACATTAACCGGGGAGCTGTTTTTT
-	TRBD2	TRBV11-2	TRBJ2-1	CASSLSGLASYNEQFF	TGTGCCAGCAGCTTATCCGGACTAGCGTCGTACAATGAGCAGTTCTTC